The 15 T cell receptor beta chains listed next were all sequenced from one sample in a study of blood T cell repertoires in COVID-19. TCRdb's copy holds only in-frame clones and misses some; the assay was immunoSEQ multiplex PCR. The sample consists of approximately 230,000 clones, more than 80% of them appearing once. Material: peripheral blood. Every receptor here comes from a man aged 25-40 years who had recovered from COVID-19.

This chain uses TRBV28 with TRBJ2-1, with TRBD2 as a possible D gene (7 bases). Germline V gives CDR1 MDHEN, CDR2 SYDVKM. The CDR3 runs 15 residues. V shed 7 bases and J shed 5 bases, with 18 bases lying between them. The DNA for the CDR3 is TGTGCCAGCATGGGGGGGGCTAGCGGAGACAATGAGCAGTTCTTC. This sequence encodes CASMGGASGDNEQFF.

CDR3 sequence (DNA): TGTGCCAGCAGCCTAACAGGGGGATCTAATGAAAAACTGTTTTTT. It yields the protein CASSLTGGSNEKLFF. This chain uses TRBV14 with TRBJ1-4; 8 nucleotides line up with TRBD1. Germline CDR1 SGHDN, CDR2 FVKESK. CDR3 length equals 15 residues. Trimming at V came to 4 bases and at J to 3 bases, leaving 4 bases not matched to a gene.

The chain uses TRBV5-1 and TRBJ2-2; D not resolved. Looked up from germline, CDR1 is SGHRS and CDR2 is YFSETQ. The CDR3 runs 18 residues. Trimming left V 0 bases short and J 0 bases short, with 15 bases between. CDR3 coding DNA: TGCGCCAGCAGCTTGGATGGCGCCGACAACGCGAACACCGGGGAGCTGTTTTTT. Translation gives CASSLDGADNANTGELFF.

The chain links TRBV5-1 to TRBJ2-3; D may be TRBD1 (6 bases). CDR3 length equals 14 residues. V was clipped by 3 bases and J by 2 bases, with 10 bases between them. CDR1 and CDR2 (germline): SGHRS, YFSETQ. For the CDR3, the DNA is TGCGCCAGCAGCTCCACAGGGAACACAGATACGCAGTATTTT. This codes for CASSSTGNTDTQYF. The full variable domain, completed using reference TRBV5-1 and TRBJ2-3, is KAGVTQTPRYLIKTRGQQVTLSCSPISGHRSVSWYQQTPGQGLQFLFEYFSETQRNKGNFPGRFSGRQFSNSRSEMNVSTLELGDSALYLCASSSTGNTDTQYFGPGTRLTVL.

This chain links TRBV2 with TRBJ1-6, with unresolved D. Germline V gives CDR1 SNHLY, CDR2 FYNNEI. V was pared by 3 bases and J by 10 bases, with 10 bases between. This CDR3 spans 13 amino acids. The CDR3 loop reads CASSDPLSSPLHF. The CDR3 DNA sequence: TGTGCCAGCAGTGACCCGTTAAGCTCACCCCTCCACTTT.

The V and J genes are TRBV19 and TRBJ1-1; D unclear. The CDR3 totals 17 residues. V was trimmed by 0 bases and J by 4 bases, leaving 18 bases between them. The germline CDR1 and CDR2 sequences are LNHDA and SQIVND (reference sequence). The CDR3 DNA follows: TGTGCCAGTAGTATAGATCCTCGAAGAGGCCGCAGCACTGAAGCTTTCTTT. The encoded protein is CASSIDPRRGRSTEAFF.

Written as DNA, the CDR3 is TGTGCCAGCAGCCCGACCAGAGGACTCACAGATACGCAGTATTTT. This codes for CASSPTRGLTDTQYF. This chain connects TRBV9 to TRBJ2-3; D may be TRBD2 (5 bases). CDR1 is SGDLS, CDR2 YYNGEE, per germline. V lost 4 bases and J lost 2, with 14 bases in between. The CDR3 runs to 15 residues.

The V and J genes are TRBV28 and TRBJ1-2; D unclear. The CDR3 length is 17 residues. The V end lost 7 bases, the J end lost 2 bases, and 23 bases lay between the germline ends. The germline V gene encodes CDR1 MDHEN and CDR2 SYDVKM. CDR3 in DNA: TGTGCCAGCAATACCCCAGGAGGCGCGAATCGGAACTATGGCTACACCTTC. Protein: CASNTPGGANRNYGYTF.

The chain joins TRBV6-5 to TRBJ2-1, with 9 bases fitting TRBD1. The CDR3 sequence is 15 residues long. J gave up 8 bases and V 7 bases, and 12 bases lay outside the gene matches. Germline V CDR1 and CDR2: MNHEY, SVGAGI. The CDR3: CASTDRGTVSDEQFF. For the CDR3, the DNA is TGTGCCAGCACCGACAGGGGGACGGTGTCCGATGAGCAGTTCTTC.

This chain links TRBV4-1 with TRBJ2-5; D perhaps matches TRBD1 (5 bases). This CDR3 comprises 16 residues. V was trimmed by 0 bases and J by 2 bases, leaving 13 bases between them. The germline CDR1 and CDR2 sequences are MGHRA and YSYEKL. The CDR3 bases are TGCGCCAGCAGCCAAGAACAGGCGCGCACACAAGAGACCCAGTACTTC. Protein sequence: CASSQEQARTQETQYF.

The chain employs TRBV15 and TRBJ1-3; a weak D match, TRBD1 (6 bases). CDR1 is LNHNV, CDR2 YYDKDF, per germline (reference sequence). The CDR3 runs to 16 residues. V was clipped by 1 base and J by 4 bases, with 14 bases between them. The CDR3 region is CATSRGPTGTGNTIYF. CDR3 in DNA: TGTGCCACCAGCAGAGGGCCTACAGGGACCGGAAACACCATATATTTT.

The chain combines TRBV6-5 with TRBJ2-5; tentatively, D is TRBD1 (6 bases). Germline CDR1 and CDR2: MNHEY and SVGAGI. The CDR3 runs 12 residues. Trimming shortened V by 6 bases and J by 7 bases, and 12 bases separated the two germline ends. CDR3 residues: CASRTPGATQYF. The CDR3 bases are TGTGCCAGCAGGACTCCAGGGGCGACCCAGTACTTC.

The chain carries TRBV10-3 and TRBJ1-2; no clear D. V shed 0 bases and J shed 13 bases, with 9 bases lying between them. Germline V lookup: CDR1 ENHRY, CDR2 SYGVKD. The CDR3 spans 11 residues. CDR3 DNA sequence: TGTGCCATCAGTGAGTCCCCGGTTATCACCTTC. Translating gives CAISESPVITF.

This rearrangement joins TRBV5-1 to TRBJ2-3; 10 nucleotides line up with TRBD2. Trimming cost V 6 bases and J 0 bases; bases outside gene matches: 4. Germline V lookup: CDR1 SGHRS, CDR2 YFSETQ. CDR3 length equals 15 residues. The CDR3 nucleotides are TGCGCCAGCACCCTAGCGGGGGTAAGCACAGATACGCAGTATTTT. Encoded protein: CASTLAGVSTDTQYF.

This CDR3 is CASSQDRGRVEQYF. CDR3 nucleotides: TGCGCCAGCAGCCAAGACAGGGGCCGGGTGGAGCAGTACTTC. The chain is built from TRBV4-3 and TRBJ2-7; a weak D match, TRBD1 (6 bases). The CDR3 has 14 residues. Trimming removed 0 bases from V and 7 bases from J, with 13 bases in between. CDR1 LGHNA and CDR2 YSLEER come from the germline V gene.